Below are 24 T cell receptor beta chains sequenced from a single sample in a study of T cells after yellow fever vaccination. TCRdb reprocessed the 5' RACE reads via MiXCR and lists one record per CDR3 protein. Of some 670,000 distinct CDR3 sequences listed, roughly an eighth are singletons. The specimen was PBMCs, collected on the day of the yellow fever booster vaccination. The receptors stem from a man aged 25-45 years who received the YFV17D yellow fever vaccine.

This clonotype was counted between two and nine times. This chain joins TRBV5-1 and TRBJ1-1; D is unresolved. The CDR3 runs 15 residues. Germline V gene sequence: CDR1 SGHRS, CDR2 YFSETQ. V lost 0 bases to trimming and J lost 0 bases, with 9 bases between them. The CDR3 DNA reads TGCGCCAGCAGCTTGGCAGGTAGTGTGAACACTGAAGCTTTCTTT. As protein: CASSLAGSVNTEAFF. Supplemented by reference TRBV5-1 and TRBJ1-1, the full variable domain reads KAGVTQTPRYLIKTRGQQVTLSCSPISGHRSVSWYQQTPGQGLQFLFEYFSETQRNKGNFPGRFSGRQFSNSRSEMNVSTLELGDSALYLCASSLAGSVNTEAFFGQGTRLTVV.

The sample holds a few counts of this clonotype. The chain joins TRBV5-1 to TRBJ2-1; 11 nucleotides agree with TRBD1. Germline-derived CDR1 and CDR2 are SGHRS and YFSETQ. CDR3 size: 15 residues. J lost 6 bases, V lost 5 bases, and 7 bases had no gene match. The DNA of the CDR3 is TGCGCCAGCAGACCTACCGGGACAGGGGGCAATGAGCAGTTCTTC. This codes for CASRPTGTGGNEQFF. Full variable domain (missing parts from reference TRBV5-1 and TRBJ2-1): KAGVTQTPRYLIKTRGQQVTLSCSPISGHRSVSWYQQTPGQGLQFLFEYFSETQRNKGNFPGRFSGRQFSNSRSEMNVSTLELGDSALYLCASRPTGTGGNEQFFGPGTRLTVL.

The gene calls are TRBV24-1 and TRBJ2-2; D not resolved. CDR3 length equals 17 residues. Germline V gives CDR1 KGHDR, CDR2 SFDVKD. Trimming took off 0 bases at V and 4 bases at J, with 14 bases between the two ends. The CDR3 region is CATSDLQSGVGTGELFF. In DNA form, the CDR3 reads TGTGCCACCAGTGATTTGCAAAGTGGGGTTGGCACCGGGGAGCTGTTTTTT.

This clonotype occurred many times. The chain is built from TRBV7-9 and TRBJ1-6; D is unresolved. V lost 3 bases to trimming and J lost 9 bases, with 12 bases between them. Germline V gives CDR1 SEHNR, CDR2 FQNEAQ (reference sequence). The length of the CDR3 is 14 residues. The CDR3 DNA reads TGTGCCAGCAGCTTTGACTTCGAGGTTTCACCCCTCCACTTT. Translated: CASSFDFEVSPLHF.

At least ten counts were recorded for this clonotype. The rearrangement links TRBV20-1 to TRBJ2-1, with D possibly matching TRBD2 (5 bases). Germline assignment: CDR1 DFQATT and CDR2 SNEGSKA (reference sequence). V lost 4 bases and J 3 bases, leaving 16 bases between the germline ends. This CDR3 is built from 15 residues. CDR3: CSAIVPEGSYNEQFF. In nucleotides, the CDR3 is TGCAGTGCTATTGTCCCGGAAGGGAGCTACAATGAGCAGTTCTTC.

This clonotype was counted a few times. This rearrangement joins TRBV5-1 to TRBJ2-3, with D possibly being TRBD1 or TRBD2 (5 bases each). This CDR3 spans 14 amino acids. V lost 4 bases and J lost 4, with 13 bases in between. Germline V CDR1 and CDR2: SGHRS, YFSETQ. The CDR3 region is CASSTQGRSDTQYF. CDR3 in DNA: TGCGCCAGCAGCACTCAGGGACGTTCAGATACGCAGTATTTT. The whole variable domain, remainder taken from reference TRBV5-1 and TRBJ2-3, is KAGVTQTPRYLIKTRGQQVTLSCSPISGHRSVSWYQQTPGQGLQFLFEYFSETQRNKGNFPGRFSGRQFSNSRSEMNVSTLELGDSALYLCASSTQGRSDTQYFGPGTRLTVL.

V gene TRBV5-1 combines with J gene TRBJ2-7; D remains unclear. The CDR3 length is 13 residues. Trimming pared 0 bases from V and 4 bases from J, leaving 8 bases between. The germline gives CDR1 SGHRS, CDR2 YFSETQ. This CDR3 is CASSLDPWYEQYF. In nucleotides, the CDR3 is TGCGCCAGCAGCTTGGACCCTTGGTACGAGCAGTACTTC.

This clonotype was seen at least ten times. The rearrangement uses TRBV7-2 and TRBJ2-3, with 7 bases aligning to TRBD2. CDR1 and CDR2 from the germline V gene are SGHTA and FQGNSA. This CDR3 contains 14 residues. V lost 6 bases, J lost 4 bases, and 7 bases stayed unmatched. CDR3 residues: CASRQAGRPDTQYF. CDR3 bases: TGTGCCAGCAGACAAGCGGGAAGGCCAGATACGCAGTATTTT. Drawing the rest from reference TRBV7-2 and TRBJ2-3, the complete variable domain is GAGVSQSPSNKVTEKGKDVELRCDPISGHTALYWYRQSLGQGLEFLIYFQGNSAPDKSGLPSDRFSAERTGGSVSTLTIQRTQQEDSAVYLCASRQAGRPDTQYFGPGTRLTVL.

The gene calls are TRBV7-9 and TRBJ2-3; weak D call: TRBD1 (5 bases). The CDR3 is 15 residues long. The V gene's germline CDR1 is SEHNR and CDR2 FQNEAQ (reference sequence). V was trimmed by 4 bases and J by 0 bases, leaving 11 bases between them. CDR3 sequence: CASSSRTHSTDTQYF. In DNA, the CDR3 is TGTGCCAGCAGCTCACGGACACACAGCACAGATACGCAGTATTTT.

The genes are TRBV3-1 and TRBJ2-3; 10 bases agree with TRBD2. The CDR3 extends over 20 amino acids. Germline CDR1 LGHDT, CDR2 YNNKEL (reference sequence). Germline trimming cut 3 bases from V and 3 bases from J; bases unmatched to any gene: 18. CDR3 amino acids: CASSQAAGTSGARMTDTQYF. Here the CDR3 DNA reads TGTGCCAGCAGCCAGGCTGCAGGCACTAGCGGGGCCCGAATGACAGATACGCAGTATTTT.

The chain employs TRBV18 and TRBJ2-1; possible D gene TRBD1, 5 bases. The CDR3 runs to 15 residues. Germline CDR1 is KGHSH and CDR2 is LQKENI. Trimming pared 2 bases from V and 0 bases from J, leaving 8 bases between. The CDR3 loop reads CASSPADSSYNEQFF. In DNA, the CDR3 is TGTGCCAGCTCACCAGCCGACAGCTCCTACAATGAGCAGTTCTTC.

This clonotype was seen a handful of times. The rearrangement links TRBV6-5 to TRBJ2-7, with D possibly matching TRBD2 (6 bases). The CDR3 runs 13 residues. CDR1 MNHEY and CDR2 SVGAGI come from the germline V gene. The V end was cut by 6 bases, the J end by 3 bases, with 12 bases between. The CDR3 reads CASSRRASYEQYF. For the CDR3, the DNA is TGTGCCAGCAGCAGGAGGGCGAGCTACGAGCAGTACTTC.

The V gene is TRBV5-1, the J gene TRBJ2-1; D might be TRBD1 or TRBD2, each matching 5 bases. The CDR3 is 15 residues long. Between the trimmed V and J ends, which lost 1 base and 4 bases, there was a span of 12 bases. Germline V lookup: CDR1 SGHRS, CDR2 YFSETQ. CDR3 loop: CASSLQGEAYNEQFF. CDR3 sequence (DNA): TGCGCCAGCAGCTTGCAGGGAGAGGCATACAATGAGCAGTTCTTC.

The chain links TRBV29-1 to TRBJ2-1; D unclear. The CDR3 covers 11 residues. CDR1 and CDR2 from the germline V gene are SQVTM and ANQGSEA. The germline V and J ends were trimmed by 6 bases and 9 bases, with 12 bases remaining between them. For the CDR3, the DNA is TGCAGCGTCCTCCAAGTTGGTGAGCAGTTCTTC. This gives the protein CSVLQVGEQFF.

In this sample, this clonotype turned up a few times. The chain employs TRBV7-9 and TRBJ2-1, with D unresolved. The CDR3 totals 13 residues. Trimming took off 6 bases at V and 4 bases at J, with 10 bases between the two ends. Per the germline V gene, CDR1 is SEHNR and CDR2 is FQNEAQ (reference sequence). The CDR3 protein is CASRIAEYNEQFF. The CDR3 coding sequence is TGTGCCAGCAGGATTGCTGAGTACAATGAGCAGTTCTTC.

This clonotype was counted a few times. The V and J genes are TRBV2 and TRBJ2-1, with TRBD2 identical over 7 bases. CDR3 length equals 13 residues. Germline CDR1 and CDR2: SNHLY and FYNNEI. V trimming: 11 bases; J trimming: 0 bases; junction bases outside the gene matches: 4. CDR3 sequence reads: CARASGSYNEQFF. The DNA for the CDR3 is TGTGCCCGGGCTAGCGGCTCCTACAATGAGCAGTTCTTC.

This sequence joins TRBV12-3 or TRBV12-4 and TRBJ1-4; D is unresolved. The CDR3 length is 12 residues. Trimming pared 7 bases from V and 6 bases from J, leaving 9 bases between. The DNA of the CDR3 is TGTGCCAGCACAAGAGGATATGAAAAACTGTTTTTT. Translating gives CASTRGYEKLFF.

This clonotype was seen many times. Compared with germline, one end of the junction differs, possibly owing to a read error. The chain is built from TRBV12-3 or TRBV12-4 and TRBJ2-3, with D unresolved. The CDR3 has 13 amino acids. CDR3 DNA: TGCGCCAGCAGTACCTCTAGCACAGATACGCAGTATTTT. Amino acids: CASSTSSTDTQYF.

This CDR3 reads CASGAFGQYF. DNA for the CDR3: TGTGCCAGCGGTGCCTTCGGGCAGTACTTC. The chain combines TRBV27 with TRBJ2-7; D ambiguous. Germline V lookup: CDR1 MNHEY, CDR2 SMNVEV (reference sequence). The length of the CDR3 is 10 residues. V lost 8 bases and J 9 bases, leaving 11 bases between the germline ends.

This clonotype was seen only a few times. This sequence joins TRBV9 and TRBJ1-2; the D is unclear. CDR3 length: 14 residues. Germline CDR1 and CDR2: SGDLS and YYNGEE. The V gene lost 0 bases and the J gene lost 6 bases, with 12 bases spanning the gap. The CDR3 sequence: CASSVGGRSDGYTF. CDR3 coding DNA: TGTGCCAGCAGCGTAGGTGGTCGGAGCGATGGCTACACCTTC.

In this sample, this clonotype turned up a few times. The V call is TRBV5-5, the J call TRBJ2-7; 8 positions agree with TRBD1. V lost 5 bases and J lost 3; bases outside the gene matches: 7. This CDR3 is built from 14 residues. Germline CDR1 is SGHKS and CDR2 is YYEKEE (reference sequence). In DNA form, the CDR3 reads TGTGCCAGCAGTTTACATACAGGGGGCTACGAGCAGTACTTC. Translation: CASSLHTGGYEQYF.

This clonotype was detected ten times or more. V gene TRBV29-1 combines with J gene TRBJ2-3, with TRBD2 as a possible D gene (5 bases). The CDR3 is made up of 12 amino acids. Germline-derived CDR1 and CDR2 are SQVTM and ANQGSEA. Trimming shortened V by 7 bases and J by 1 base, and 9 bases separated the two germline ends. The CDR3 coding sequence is TGCAGCGGGACTCGACGCACAGATACGCAGTATTTT. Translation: CSGTRRTDTQYF.

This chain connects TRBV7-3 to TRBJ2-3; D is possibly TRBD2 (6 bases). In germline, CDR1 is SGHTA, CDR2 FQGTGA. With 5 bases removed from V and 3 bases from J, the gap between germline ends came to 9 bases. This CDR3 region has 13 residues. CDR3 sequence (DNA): TGTGCCAGCAGCACCGGGACTACAGATACGCAGTATTTT. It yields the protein CASSTGTTDTQYF. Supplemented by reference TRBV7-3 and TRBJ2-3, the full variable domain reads GAGVSQTPSNKVTEKGKYVELRCDPISGHTALYWYRQSLGQGPEFLIYFQGTGAADDSGLPNDRFFAVRPEGSVSTLKIQRTERGDSAVYLCASSTGTTDTQYFGPGTRLTVL.

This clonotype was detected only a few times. The CDR3 reads CASSLLSVTSTDTQYF. The CDR3 DNA reads as TGTGCCAGCAGCTTATTGTCCGTAACTAGCACAGATACGCAGTATTTT. The chain is built from TRBV7-2 and TRBJ2-3; D not resolved. Germline-derived CDR1 and CDR2 are SGHTA and FQGNSA. The V gene lost 2 bases and the J gene lost 0 bases, with 12 bases spanning the gap. The CDR3 is 16 residues long.